This T cell receptor (beta chain) was profiled in a study of PD-1 blockade in mismatch repair-deficient tumors. Study context: Enrolled about 2012-2016, patients had progressing, pretreated mismatch repair-deficient cancers of approximately 13 types.

Worth noting for this clone: The antigen remains undetermined.

The data were produced by immunoSEQ multiplex PCR, yet TCRdb's version contains in-frame clones alone and is incomplete. The repertoire holds about 9,800 clones, with approximately 86% as singletons. The sample's time point: roughly nine-day in vitro stimulation with candidate neoantigen peptide 2. The clonotype was recovered from an adult with mismatch repair-deficient cancer. Sample: cells cultured in vitro, taken from a patient treated with pembrolizumab.

This CDR3 is CASSFPPYNEQYF. The DNA for the CDR3 is TGTGCCAGCAGCTTCCCCCCATACAACGAGCAGTACTTC. This sequence joins TRBV5-8 and TRBJ2-7; D uncertain. The germline gives CDR1 SGHTS, CDR2 YDEGEE. V dropped 2 bases and J dropped 5 bases, with 11 bases sitting between them. CDR3 size: 13 residues.